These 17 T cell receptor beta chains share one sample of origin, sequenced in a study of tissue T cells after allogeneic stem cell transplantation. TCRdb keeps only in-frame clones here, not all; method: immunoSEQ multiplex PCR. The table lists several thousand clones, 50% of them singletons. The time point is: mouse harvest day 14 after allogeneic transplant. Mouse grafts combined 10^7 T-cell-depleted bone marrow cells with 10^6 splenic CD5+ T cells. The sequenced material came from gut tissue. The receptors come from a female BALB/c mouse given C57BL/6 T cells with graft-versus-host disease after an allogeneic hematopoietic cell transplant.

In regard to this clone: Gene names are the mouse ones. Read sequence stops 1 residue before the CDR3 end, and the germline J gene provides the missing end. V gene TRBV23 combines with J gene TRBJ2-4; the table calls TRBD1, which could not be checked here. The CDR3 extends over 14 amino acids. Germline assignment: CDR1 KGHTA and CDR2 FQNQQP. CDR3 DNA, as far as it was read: TGCTCCAGCAGTCTCCGGGACAATCAAAACACCTTGTAC. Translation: CSSSLRDNQNTLY. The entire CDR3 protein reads CSSSLRDNQNTLYF. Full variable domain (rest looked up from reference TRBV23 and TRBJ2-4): DAAVTQKPRYLIKMKGQEAEMKCIPEKGHTAVFWYQQKQSKELKFLIYFQNQQPLDQIDMVKERFSAVCPSSSLCSLGIRTCEAEDSALYLCSSSLRDNQNTLYFGAGTRLSVL.

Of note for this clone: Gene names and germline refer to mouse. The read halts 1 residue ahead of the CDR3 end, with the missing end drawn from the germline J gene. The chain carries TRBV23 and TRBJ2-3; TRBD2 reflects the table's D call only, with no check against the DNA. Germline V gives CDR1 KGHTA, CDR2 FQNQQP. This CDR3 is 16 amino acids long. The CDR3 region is CSSSQSGGGDAETLYF. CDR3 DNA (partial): TGCTCCAGCAGTCAATCGGGTGGGGGAGATGCAGAAACGCTGTAT.

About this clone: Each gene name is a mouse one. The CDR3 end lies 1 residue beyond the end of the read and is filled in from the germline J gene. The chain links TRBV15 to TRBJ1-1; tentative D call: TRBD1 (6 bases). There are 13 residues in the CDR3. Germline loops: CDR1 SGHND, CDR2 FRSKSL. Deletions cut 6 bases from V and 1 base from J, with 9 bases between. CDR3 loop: CASSSGVNTEVFF. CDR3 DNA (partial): TGTGCCAGCAGCTCAGGGGTAAACACAGAAGTCTTC.

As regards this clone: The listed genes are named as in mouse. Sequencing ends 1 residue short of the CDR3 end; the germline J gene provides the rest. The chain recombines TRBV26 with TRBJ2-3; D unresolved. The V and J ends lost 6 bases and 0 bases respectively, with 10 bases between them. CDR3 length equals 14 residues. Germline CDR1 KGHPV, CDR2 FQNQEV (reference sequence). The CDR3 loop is CASSPRQSAETLYF. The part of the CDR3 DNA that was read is TGTGCCAGCAGCCCCCGACAAAGTGCAGAAACGCTGTAT.

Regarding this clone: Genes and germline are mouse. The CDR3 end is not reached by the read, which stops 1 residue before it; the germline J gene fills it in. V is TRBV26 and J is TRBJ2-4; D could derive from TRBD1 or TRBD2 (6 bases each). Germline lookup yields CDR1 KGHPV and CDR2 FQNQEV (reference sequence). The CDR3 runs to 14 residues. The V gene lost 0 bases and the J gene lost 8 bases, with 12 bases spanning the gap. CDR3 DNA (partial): TGTGCCAGCAGTCTGTCGTCCGGGGGCGGCACCTTGTAC. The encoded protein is CASSLSSGGGTLY. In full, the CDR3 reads CASSLSSGGGTLYF.

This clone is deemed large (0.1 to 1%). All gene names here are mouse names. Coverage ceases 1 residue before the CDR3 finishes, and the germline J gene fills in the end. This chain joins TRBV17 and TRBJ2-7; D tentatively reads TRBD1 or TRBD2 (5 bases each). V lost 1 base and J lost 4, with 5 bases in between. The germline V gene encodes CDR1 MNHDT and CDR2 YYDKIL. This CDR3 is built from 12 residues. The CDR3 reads CASSRGGYEQYF. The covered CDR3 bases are TGTGCTAGCAGTAGAGGGGGGTATGAACAGTAC.

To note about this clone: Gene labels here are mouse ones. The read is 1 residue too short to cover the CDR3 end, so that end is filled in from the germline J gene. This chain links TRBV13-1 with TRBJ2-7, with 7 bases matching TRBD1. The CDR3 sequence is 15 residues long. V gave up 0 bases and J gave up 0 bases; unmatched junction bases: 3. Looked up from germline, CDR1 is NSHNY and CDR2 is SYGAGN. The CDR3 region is CASSDGAGGSYEQYF. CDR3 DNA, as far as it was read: TGTGCCAGCAGTGATGGGGCAGGGGGCTCCTATGAACAGTAC.

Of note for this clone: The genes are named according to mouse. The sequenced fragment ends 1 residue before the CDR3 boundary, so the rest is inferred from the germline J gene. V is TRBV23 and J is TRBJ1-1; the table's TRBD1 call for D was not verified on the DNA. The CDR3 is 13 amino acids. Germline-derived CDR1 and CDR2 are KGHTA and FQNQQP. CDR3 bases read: TGCTCCAGCAGTTCAGGGTGGGACACAGAAGTCTTC. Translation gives CSSSSGWDTEVF. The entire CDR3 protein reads CSSSSGWDTEVFF.

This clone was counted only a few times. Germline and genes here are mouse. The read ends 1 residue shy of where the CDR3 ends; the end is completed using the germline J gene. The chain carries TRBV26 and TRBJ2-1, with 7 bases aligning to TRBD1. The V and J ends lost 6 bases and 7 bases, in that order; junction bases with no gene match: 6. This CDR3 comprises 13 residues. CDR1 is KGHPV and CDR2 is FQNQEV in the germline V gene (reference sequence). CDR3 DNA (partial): TGTGCCAGCAGAAGGGACAGATGGGCTGAGCAGTTC. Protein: CASRRDRWAEQF. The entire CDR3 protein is CASRRDRWAEQFF.

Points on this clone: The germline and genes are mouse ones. The CDR3 bases that were read are TGTGCCAGCAGTCTGCGGTGGGGGGGCGATGCTGAGCAGTTC. Translating gives CASSLRWGGDAEQF. The whole CDR3 sequence reads CASSLRWGGDAEQFF. V gene TRBV26 combines with J gene TRBJ2-1; TRBD2 aligns across 9 bases. The read halts 1 residue ahead of the CDR3 end, with the missing end drawn from the germline J gene. CDR3 length: 15 residues. J was trimmed by 5 bases and V by 2 bases; bases with no gene match: 4. Germline CDR1 and CDR2: KGHPV and FQNQEV (reference sequence).

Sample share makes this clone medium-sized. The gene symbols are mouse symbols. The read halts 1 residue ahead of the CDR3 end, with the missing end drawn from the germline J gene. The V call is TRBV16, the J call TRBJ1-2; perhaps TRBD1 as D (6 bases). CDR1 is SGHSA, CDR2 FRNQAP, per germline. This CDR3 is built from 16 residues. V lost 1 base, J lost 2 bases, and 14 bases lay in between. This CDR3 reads CASSLALRDINSDYTF. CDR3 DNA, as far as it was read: TGTGCAAGCAGCTTAGCCCTCCGGGACATCAACTCCGACTACACC.

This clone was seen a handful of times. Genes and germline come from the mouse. CDR3 loop: CSSSQSAGGYEQYF. The covered CDR3 bases are TGCTCCAGCAGTCAATCCGCTGGGGGCTATGAACAGTAC. V and J are TRBV23 and TRBJ2-7; the D call TRBD2 from the table was never checked on the DNA. Read sequence stops 1 residue before the CDR3 end, and the germline J gene provides the missing end. CDR3 length: 14 amino acids. Germline V gene lookup returns CDR1 KGHTA and CDR2 FQNQQP. The variable domain in full, completed from reference TRBV23 and TRBJ2-7, reads DAAVTQKPRYLIKMKGQEAEMKCIPEKGHTAVFWYQQKQSKELKFLIYFQNQQPLDQIDMVKERFSAVCPSSSLCSLGIRTCEAEDSALYLCSSSQSAGGYEQYFGPGTRLTVL.

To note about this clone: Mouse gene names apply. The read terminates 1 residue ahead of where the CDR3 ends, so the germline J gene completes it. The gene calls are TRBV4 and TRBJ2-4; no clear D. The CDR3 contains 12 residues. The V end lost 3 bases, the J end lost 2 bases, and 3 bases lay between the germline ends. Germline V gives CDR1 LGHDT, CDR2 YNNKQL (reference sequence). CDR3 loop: CASSYNQNTLYF. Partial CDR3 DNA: TGTGCCAGCAGCTACAATCAAAACACCTTGTAC.

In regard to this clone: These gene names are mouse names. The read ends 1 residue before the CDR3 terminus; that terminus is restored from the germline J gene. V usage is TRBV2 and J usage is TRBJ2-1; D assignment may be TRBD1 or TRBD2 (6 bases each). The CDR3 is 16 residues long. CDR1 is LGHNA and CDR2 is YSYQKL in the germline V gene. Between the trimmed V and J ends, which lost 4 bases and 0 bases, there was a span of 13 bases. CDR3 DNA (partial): TGTGCCAGCAGCCGTGCGGGGGCCTATAACTATGCTGAGCAGTTC. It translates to CASSRAGAYNYAEQF. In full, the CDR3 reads CASSRAGAYNYAEQFF.

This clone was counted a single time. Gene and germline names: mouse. The DNA read from the CDR3 is TGTGCCAGCTCTCCGGGACTGGGGGAAGGCACCCAGTAC. Its translation is CASSPGLGEGTQY. The whole CDR3 protein is CASSPGLGEGTQYF. V usage is TRBV12-2 and J usage is TRBJ2-5; 11 nucleotides match TRBD2. Sequencing ends 1 residue short of the CDR3 end; the germline J gene provides the rest. This CDR3 has 14 amino acids. V shed 2 bases, J shed 8 bases, and the junction held 5 bases outside the gene matches. Per germline, CDR1 SGHLS and CDR2 HYDKME.

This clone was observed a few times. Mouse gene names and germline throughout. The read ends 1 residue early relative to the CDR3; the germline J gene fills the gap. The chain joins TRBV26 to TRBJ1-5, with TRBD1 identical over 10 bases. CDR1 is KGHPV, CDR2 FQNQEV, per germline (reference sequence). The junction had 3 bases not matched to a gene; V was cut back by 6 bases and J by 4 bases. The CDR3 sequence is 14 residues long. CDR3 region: CASSSGQGNQAPLF. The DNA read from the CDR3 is TGTGCCAGCAGCTCGGGACAGGGGAACCAGGCTCCGCTT.

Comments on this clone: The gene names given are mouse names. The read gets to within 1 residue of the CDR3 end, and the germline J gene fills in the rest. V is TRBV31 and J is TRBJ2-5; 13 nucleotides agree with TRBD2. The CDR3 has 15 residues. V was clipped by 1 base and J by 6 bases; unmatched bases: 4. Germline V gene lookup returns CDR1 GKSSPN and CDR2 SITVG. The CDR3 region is CAWSQDWGGPDTQYF. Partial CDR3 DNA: TGTGCCTGGAGTCAGGACTGGGGGGGCCCGGACACCCAGTAC.